The rows below give T cell receptor beta chains drawn from one sample of a study of T cell responses to AZD1222 COVID-19 vaccine. Generated by immunoSEQ multiplex PCR, the TCRdb table keeps only in-frame clones and is missing some. The table lists about 77,000 clones, more than 90% of them singletons. The sequencing used peripheral blood, collected 28 days after the second AZD1222 dose. These receptors all come from an adult who received the AZD1222 COVID-19 vaccine. CDR3s include the opening cysteine and the closing phenylalanine or tryptophan. A D gene is named only where the DNA matches it firmly. The size field is filled for only some rows; it gives once, few, many or a size class.

21	TRBV3-1/TRBV3-2	NA	NA	TRBJ2-5	CASSQLRAGRIFVGYQETQYF	TGTGCCAGCAGCCAGCTGAGGGCTGGACGGATATTTGTTGGGTACCAAGAGACCCAGTACTTC
15	TRBV9	NA	NA	TRBJ1-1	CASSTLGGTGTEAFF	TGTGCCAGCAGCACTCTTGGGGGGACGGGCACTGAAGCTTTCTTT
13	TRBV12-5	NA	TRBD1	TRBJ2-4	CASGTGVQNIQYF	TGTGCTAGTGGGACAGGGGTGCAAAACATTCAGTACTTC
13	TRBV4-1	NA	NA	TRBJ1-3	CASSRDRGNTIYF	TGCGCCAGCAGCCGAGACAGAGGAAACACCATATATTTT
14	TRBV19	NA	NA	TRBJ2-3	CASSISSGSIAQYF	TGTGCCAGTAGTATCTCGTCGGGTAGCATCGCGCAGTATTTT
14	TRBV27	NA	NA	TRBJ1-4	CASSLNPYREKLFF	TGTGCCAGCAGTTTAAATCCGTATCGGGAAAAACTGTTTTTT
15	TRBV10-3	NA	TRBD2	TRBJ2-1	CATLGALSSGDEQFF	TGTGCCACCCTAGGGGCCCTTAGCAGCGGGGATGAGCAGTTCTTC
15	TRBV4-2	NA	TRBD1	TRBJ1-2	CASSPTTGTDYGYTF	TGTGCCAGCAGCCCAACGACAGGGACTGACTATGGCTACACCTTC
14	TRBV3-1/TRBV3-2	NA	NA	TRBJ2-1	CASSQGGLTNEQFF	TGTGCCAGCAGCCAAGGTGGTCTAACCAATGAGCAGTTCTTC
12	TRBV20-1	NA	TRBD1	TRBJ2-7	CSASEQGGEQYF	TGCAGTGCTAGTGAACAGGGGGGCGAGCAGTACTTC
15	TRBV20-1	NA	TRBD2	TRBJ2-7	CSASATSGSPYEQYF	TGCAGTGCTAGTGCCACTAGCGGGTCCCCCTACGAGCAGTACTTC
13	TRBV9	NA	NA	TRBJ2-5	CASSVEAQETQYF	TGTGCCAGCAGCGTAGAAGCACAAGAGACCCAGTACTTC
15	TRBV7-9	NA	NA	TRBJ2-5	CASSLDRNRGETQYF	TGTGCCAGCAGCTTAGACAGGAACAGAGGAGAGACCCAGTACTTC
16	TRBV2	NA	NA	TRBJ1-1	CASEQGRIGGITEAFF	TGTGCCAGCGAACAAGGGAGGATTGGGGGGATCACTGAAGCTTTCTTT
14	TRBV6-6	NA	TRBD1	TRBJ1-1	CASIRTGQDTEAFF	TGTGCCAGCATTAGGACAGGGCAGGACACTGAAGCTTTCTTT
16	TRBV11-2	NA	NA	TRBJ2-5	CASSIYPLGGGETQYF	TGTGCCAGCAGCATTTATCCCCTGGGTGGGGGAGAGACCCAGTACTTC
14	TRBV30	NA	NA	TRBJ1-5	CAWSGRQLNQPQHF	TGTGCCTGGAGTGGTCGGCAGCTTAATCAGCCCCAGCATTTT
16	TRBV5-4	NA	NA	TRBJ1-1	CASSASPGDRSTEAFF	TGTGCCAGCAGCGCGTCACCGGGGGATAGGAGCACTGAAGCTTTCTTT
17	TRBV3-1/TRBV3-2	NA	TRBD2	TRBJ2-1	CASTPFPGTSGKGEQFF	TGTGCCAGCACCCCATTCCCCGGGACTAGCGGGAAGGGTGAGCAGTTCTTC
14	TRBV9	NA	NA	TRBJ1-5	CASSVDNRVQPQHF	TGTGCCAGCAGCGTAGATAACAGAGTACAGCCCCAGCATTTT
16	TRBV24-1	NA	TRBD2	TRBJ2-2	CATKPGLAGETGELFF	TGTGCCACCAAACCAGGACTAGCGGGAGAAACCGGGGAGCTGTTTTTT
15	TRBV5-1	once	TRBD1	TRBJ1-1	CASSARQGKNTEAFF	TGCGCCAGCAGCGCCCGACAGGGGAAGAACACTGAAGCTTTCTTT
14	TRBV10-3	NA	TRBD1	TRBJ2-3	CAISVDRVGDTQYF	TGTGCCATCAGTGTGGACAGGGTTGGAGATACGCAGTATTTT
13	TRBV18	NA	NA	TRBJ1-1	CASSKGAAAEAFF	TGTGCCAGCTCTAAGGGTGCGGCGGCTGAAGCTTTCTTT
15	TRBV5-6	NA	NA	TRBJ2-3	CASSLVRGSLDTQYF	TGTGCCAGCAGCTTGGTACGTGGGTCCTTAGATACGCAGTATTTT
13	TRBV12-3/TRBV12-4	NA	NA	TRBJ1-3	CASLAQPRSRIDF	TGTGCCAGCCTGGCTCAGCCCAGGAGCCGAATAGATTTT
11	TRBV20-1	NA	NA	TRBJ2-5	CSVTVKETQYF	TGCAGTGTCACCGTAAAAGAGACCCAGTACTTC
14	TRBV6-1	few	NA	TRBJ2-7	CASSEAGNLYEQYF	TGTGCCAGCAGTGAAGCGGGTAACCTCTACGAGCAGTACTTC
15	TRBV6-1	once	NA	TRBJ1-3	CASSDPRHSGNTIYF	TGTGCCAGCAGTGATCCACGGCACTCTGGAAACACCATATATTTT
17	TRBV7-2	NA	NA	TRBJ1-6	CASSPRMQGGFNSPLHF	TGTGCCAGCAGTCCCCGAATGCAGGGCGGTTTTAATTCACCCCTCCACTTT
14	TRBV5-4	once	TRBD2	TRBJ2-7	CASSLTSGSYEQYF	TGTGCCAGCAGCCTGACTAGCGGATCCTACGAGCAGTACTTC
15	TRBV5-1	NA	TRBD2	TRBJ2-2	CASSAGGRPDGELFF	TGCGCCAGCAGCGCGGGAGGGCGGCCGGACGGGGAGCTGTTTTTT
20	TRBV14	once	TRBD2	TRBJ2-5	CASSQETGTSGGPGHETQYF	TGTGCCAGCAGCCAAGAGACGGGGACTAGCGGGGGACCGGGCCATGAGACCCAGTACTTC
13	TRBV5-1	NA	NA	TRBJ1-1	CASSSGVNTEAFF	TGCGCCAGCAGCTCAGGGGTGAACACTGAAGCTTTCTTT
17	TRBV25-1	NA	TRBD2	TRBJ2-5	CASSGLFGRGAQETQYF	TGTGCCAGCAGTGGTCTTTTCGGGAGGGGGGCACAAGAGACCCAGTACTTC
14	TRBV19	NA	NA	TRBJ1-1	CASSIRAMNTEAFF	TGTGCCAGTAGTATCAGGGCAATGAACACTGAAGCTTTCTTT
13	TRBV28	NA	NA	TRBJ2-1	CASSAIPAVSLFF	TGTGCCAGCAGTGCAATACCGGCAGTGAGCTTATTCTTC
15	TRBV25-1	NA	NA	TRBJ1-3	CASIAPNSSGNTIYF	TGTGCCAGTATCGCCCCGAATAGCTCTGGAAACACCATATATTTT
15	TRBV18	NA	NA	TRBJ1-2	CASSPTRAETYGYTF	TGTGCCAGCTCACCGACTCGGGCAGAGACATATGGCTACACCTTC
15	TRBV21-1	NA	NA	TRBJ2-1	CASSKAGASYNEQFF	TGTGCCAGCAGCAAAGCGGGGGCCTCTTACAATGAGCAGTTCTTC
12	TRBV3-1/TRBV3-2	NA	NA	TRBJ2-3	CASSLGDYTQYF	TGTGCCAGCAGCCTGGGCGATTATACGCAGTATTTT
15	TRBV27	NA	NA	TRBJ1-4	CASSLSQGLGEKLFF	TGTGCCAGCAGTTTATCCCAGGGCTTGGGTGAAAAACTGTTTTTT
16	TRBV27	NA	TRBD2	TRBJ2-3	CASSHHSSGMADTQYF	TGTGCCAGCAGTCACCATTCTAGCGGGATGGCAGATACGCAGTATTTT
15	TRBV27	once	NA	TRBJ1-2	CASSIYSGANYGYTF	TGTGCCAGCAGTATATATAGCGGGGCAAACTATGGCTACACCTTC
17	TRBV28	NA	TRBD1	TRBJ1-6	CASSSPTGIIGNSPLHF	TGTGCCAGCAGTTCCCCGACAGGGATAATTGGGAATTCACCCCTCCACTTT
16	TRBV19	NA	TRBD2	TRBJ2-1	CASSRGLAGVVNEQFF	TGTGCCAGTAGTAGGGGACTAGCGGGAGTGGTGAATGAGCAGTTCTTC
14	TRBV5-4	few	TRBD2	TRBJ2-7	CASSPGVAGYEQYF	TGTGCCAGCAGCCCCGGGGTAGCGGGGTACGAGCAGTACTTC
12	TRBV7-2	NA	NA	TRBJ2-2	CASSSPPGELFF	TGTGCCAGCAGCTCACCCCCCGGGGAGCTGTTTTTT
15	TRBV5-1	NA	TRBD2	TRBJ2-3	CASSLVSSGSDTQYF	TGCGCCAGCAGCTTGGTGTCTAGCGGGAGTGATACGCAGTATTTT
16	TRBV27	few	NA	TRBJ1-4	CASSGVGGATNEKLFF	TGTGCCAGCAGTGGGGTGGGGGGCGCAACTAATGAAAAACTGTTTTTT
14	TRBV4-2	NA	NA	TRBJ2-1	CASSQATPYNEQFF	TGTGCCAGCAGCCAGGCTACCCCCTACAATGAGCAGTTCTTC
15	TRBV5-8	NA	TRBD1	TRBJ1-2	CASSGRWGQGYGYTF	TGTGCCAGCAGCGGGCGATGGGGACAGGGGTATGGCTACACCTTC
11	TRBV20-1	few	NA	TRBJ2-7	CSVPGRYEQYF	TGCAGTGTCCCGGGCCGATACGAGCAGTACTTC
15	TRBV30	NA	TRBD1	TRBJ1-2	CAWSALRQGKGGYTF	TGTGCCTGGAGTGCACTCAGACAGGGAAAGGGAGGCTACACCTTC
13	TRBV5-1	NA	TRBD1	TRBJ1-2	CASSKGQGYGYTF	TGCGCCAGCAGTAAAGGACAGGGGTATGGCTACACCTTC
16	TRBV7-2	NA	NA	TRBJ2-1	CASSSSTGNVYNEQFF	TGTGCCAGCAGCTCCTCCACAGGGAACGTCTACAATGAGCAGTTCTTC
14	TRBV29-1	once	NA	TRBJ2-1	CSVDERTSYNEQFF	TGCAGCGTTGATGAGAGGACCTCCTACAATGAGCAGTTCTTC
15	TRBV28	NA	NA	TRBJ1-2	CASSLRSSPYYGYTF	TGTGCCAGCAGTTTGAGGTCTTCGCCGTACTATGGCTACACCTTC